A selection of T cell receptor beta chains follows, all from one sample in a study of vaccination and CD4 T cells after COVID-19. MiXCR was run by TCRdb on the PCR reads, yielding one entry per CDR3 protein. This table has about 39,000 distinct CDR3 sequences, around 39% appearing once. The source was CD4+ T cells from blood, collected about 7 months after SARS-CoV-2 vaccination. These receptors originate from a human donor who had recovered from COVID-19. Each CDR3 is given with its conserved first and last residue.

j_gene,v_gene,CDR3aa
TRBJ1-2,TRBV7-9,CASSPGGPRYGYTF
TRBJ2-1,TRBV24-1,CATGESVSYNEQFF
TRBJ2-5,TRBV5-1,CATRRGGAGMDQYF
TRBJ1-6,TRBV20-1,CSAIRDRTGRGWNPSPLHF
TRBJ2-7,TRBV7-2,CASSIMNEQYF
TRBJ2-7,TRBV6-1,CASSNGLNYEQYF
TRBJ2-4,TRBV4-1,CASSQRRGGDIQYF
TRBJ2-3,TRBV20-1,CSQLGKAEDTQYF
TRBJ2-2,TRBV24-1,CATSDRDRYAGELFF
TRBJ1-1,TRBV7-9,CASSPGIITSNTEAFF
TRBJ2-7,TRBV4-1,CASRGMGGGPVRQYF
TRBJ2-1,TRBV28,CASSSDKINNEQFF
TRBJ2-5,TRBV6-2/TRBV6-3,CASRSRETQYF
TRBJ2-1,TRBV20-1,CSASRDFAALDEQFF
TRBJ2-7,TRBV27,CASSFSGPSYEQYF
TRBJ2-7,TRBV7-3,CASSPGGSLMREQYF
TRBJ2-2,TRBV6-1,CASRVAGPGELFF
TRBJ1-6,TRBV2,CASSDGSGPSPLHF
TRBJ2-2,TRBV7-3,CASSLTGPGAPNTGELFF
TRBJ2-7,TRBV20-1,CSAILSGKASYEQYF
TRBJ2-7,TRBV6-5,CASSYSREQYF
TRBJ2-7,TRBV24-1,CATSDARDRASEQYF
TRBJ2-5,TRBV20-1,CSAQKIIAGVVWETQYF
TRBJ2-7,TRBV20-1,CSARLAGRREQYF
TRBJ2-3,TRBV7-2,CASSLAPSSGRAGADTQYF
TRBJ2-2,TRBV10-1,CASSVAGGHTGELFF
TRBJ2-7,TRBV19,CASGGGAANVYEQYF
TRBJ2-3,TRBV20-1,CSAYHRADTQYF
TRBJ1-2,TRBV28,CASSYSGGQIYGYTF
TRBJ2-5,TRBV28,CASRGRGGRVKETQYF
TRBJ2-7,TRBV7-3,CASSPGLADPLEQYF
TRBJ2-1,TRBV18,CASSLRSSYNEQFF
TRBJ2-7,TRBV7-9,CASSLASGTSGFYEQYF
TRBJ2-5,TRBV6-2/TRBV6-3,CASRSTSYQETQYF
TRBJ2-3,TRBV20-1,CSANPGQGGDTQYF